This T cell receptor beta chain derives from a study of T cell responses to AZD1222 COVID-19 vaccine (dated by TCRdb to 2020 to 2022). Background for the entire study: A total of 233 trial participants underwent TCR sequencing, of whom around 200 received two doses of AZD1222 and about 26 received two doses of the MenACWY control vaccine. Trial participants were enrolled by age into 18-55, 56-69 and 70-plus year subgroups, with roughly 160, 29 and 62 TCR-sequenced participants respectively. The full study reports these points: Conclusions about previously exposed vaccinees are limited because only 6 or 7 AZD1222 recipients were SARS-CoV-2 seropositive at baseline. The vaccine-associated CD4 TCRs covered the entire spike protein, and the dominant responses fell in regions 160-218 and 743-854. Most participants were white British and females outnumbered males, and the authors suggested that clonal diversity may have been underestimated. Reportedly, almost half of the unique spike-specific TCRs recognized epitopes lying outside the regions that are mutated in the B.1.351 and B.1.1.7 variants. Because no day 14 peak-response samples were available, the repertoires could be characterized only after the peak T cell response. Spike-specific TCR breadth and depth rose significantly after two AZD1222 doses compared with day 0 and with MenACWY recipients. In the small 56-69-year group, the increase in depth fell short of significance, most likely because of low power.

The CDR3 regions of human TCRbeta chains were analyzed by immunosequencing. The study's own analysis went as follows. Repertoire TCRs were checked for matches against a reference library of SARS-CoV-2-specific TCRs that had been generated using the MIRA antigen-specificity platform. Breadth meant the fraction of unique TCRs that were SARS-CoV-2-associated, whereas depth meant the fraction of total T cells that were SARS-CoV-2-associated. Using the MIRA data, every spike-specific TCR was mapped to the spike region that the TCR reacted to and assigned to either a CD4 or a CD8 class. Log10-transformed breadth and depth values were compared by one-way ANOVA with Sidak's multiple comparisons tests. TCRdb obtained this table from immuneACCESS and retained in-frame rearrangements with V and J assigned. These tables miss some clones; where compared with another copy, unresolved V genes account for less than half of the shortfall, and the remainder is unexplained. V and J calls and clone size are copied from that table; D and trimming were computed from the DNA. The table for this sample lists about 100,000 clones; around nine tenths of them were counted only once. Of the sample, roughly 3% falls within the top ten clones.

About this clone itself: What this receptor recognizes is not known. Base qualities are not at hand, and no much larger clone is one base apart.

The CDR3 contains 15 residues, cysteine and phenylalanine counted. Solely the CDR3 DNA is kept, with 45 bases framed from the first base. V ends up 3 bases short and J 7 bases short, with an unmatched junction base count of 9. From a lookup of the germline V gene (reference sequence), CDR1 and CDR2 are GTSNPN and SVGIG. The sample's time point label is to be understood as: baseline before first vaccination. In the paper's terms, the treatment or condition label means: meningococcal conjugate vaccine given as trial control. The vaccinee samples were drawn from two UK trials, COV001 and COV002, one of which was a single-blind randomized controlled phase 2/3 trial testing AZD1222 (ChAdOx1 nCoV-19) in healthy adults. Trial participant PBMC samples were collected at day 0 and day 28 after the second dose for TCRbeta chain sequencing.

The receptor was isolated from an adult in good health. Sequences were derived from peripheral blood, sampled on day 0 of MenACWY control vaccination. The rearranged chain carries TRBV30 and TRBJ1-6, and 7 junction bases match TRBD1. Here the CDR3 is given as CAWSRGGTANSPLHF. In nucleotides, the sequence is TGTGCCTGGAGCAGGGGGGGGACAGCCAATTCACCCCTCCACTTT.